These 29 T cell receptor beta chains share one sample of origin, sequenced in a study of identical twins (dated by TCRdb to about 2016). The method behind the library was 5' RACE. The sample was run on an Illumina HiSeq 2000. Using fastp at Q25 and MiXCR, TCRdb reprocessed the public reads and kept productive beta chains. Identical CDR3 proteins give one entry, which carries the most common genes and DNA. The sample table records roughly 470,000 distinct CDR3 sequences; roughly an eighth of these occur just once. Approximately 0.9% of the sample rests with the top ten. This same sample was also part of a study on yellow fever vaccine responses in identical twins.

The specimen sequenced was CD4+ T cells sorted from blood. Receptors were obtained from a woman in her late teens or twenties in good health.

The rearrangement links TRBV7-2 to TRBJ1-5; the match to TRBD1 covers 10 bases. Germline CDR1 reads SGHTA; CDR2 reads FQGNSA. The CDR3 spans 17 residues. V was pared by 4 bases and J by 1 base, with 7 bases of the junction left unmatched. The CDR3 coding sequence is TGTGCCAGCAGCTCGGGACAGGGGCCCCTAAGCAATCAGCCCCAGCATTTT. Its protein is CASSSGQGPLSNQPQHF.

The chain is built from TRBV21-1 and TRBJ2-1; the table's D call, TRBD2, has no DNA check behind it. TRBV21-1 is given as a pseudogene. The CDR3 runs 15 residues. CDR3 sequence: CASSPLGRERNEQFF. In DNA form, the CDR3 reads TGTGCCAGCAGCCCCCTGGGGCGGGAGAGAAATGAGCAGTTCTTC.

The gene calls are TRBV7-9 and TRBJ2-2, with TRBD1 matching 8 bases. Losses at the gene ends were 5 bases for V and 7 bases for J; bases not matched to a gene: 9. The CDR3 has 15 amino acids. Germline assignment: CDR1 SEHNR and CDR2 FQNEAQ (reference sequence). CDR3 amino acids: CASSTDREVGGELFF. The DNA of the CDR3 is TGTGCCAGCAGCACGGACAGGGAAGTTGGCGGGGAGCTGTTTTTT. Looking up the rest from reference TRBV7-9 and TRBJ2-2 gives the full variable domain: DTGVSQNPRHKITKRGQNVTFRCDPISEHNRLYWYRQTLGQGPEFLTYFQNEAQLEKSRLLSDRFSAERPKGSFSTLEIQRTEQGDSAMYLCASSTDREVGGELFFGEGSRLTVL.

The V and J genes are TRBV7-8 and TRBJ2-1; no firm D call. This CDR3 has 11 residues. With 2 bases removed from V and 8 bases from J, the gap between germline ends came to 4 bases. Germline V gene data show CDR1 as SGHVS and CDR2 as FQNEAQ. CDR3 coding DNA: TGTGCCAGCAGCTTAATGGATGAGCAGTTCTTC. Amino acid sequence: CASSLMDEQFF.

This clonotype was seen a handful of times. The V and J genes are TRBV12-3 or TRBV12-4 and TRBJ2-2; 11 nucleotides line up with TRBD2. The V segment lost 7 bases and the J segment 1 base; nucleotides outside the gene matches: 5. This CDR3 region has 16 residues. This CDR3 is CASTLTSGMNTGELFF. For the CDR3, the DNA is TGTGCCAGCACGTTGACTAGCGGGATGAACACCGGGGAGCTGTTTTTT.

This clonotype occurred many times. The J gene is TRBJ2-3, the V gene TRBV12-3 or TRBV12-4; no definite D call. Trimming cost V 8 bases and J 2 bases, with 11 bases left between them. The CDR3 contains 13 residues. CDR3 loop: CASGSPHTDTQYF. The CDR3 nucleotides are TGTGCCAGCGGATCCCCCCACACAGATACGCAGTATTTT.

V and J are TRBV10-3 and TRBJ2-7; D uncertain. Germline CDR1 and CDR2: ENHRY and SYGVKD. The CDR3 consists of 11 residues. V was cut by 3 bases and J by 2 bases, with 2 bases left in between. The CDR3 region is CAISDAYEQYF. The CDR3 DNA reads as TGTGCCATCAGTGATGCCTACGAGCAGTACTTC.

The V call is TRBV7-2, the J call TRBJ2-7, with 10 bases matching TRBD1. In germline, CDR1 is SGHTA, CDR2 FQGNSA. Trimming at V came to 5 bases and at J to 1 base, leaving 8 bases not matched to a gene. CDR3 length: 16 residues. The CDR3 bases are TGTGCCAGCAGCCCCTTCGGGACAGGGGTTTCCTACGAGCAGTACTTC. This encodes CASSPFGTGVSYEQYF. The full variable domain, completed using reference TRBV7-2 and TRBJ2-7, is GAGVSQSPSNKVTEKGKDVELRCDPISGHTALYWYRQSLGQGLEFLIYFQGNSAPDKSGLPSDRFSAERTGGSVSTLTIQRTQQEDSAVYLCASSPFGTGVSYEQYFGPGTRLTVT.

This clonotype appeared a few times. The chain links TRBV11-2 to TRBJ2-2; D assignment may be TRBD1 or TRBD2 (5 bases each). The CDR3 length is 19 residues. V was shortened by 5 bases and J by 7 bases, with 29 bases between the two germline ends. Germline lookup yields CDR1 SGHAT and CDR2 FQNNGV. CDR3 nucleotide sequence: TGTGCCAGCAGCCTCCGGGACCGCGGCTTTGGGGGTGATGACGGGGAGCTGTTTTTT. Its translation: CASSLRDRGFGGDDGELFF.

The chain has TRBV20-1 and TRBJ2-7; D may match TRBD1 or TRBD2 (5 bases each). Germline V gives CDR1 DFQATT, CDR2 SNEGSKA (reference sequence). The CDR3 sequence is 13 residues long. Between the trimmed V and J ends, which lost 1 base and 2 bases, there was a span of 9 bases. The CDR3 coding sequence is TGCAGTGCTAGAGCCCCGGGACCCTACGAGCAGTACTTC. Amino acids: CSARAPGPYEQYF.

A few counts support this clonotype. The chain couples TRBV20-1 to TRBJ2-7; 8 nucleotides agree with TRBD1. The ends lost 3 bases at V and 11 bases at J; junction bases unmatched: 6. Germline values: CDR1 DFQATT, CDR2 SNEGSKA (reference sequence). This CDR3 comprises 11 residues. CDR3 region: CSARARGLEYF. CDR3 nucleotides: TGCAGTGCTAGGGCCAGGGGGCTCGAGTACTTC.

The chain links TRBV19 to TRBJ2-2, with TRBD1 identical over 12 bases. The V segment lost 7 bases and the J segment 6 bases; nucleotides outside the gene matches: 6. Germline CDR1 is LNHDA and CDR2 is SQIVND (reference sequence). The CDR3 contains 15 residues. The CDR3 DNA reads TGTGCCAGTACCAACCGGGACAGGGGGCCCGGGGAGCTGTTTTTT. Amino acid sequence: CASTNRDRGPGELFF.

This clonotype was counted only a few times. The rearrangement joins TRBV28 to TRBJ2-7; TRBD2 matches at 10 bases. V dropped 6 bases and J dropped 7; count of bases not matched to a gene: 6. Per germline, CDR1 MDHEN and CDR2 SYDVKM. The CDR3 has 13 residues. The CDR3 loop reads CASRPPGLAEQYF. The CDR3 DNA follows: TGTGCCAGCAGGCCTCCGGGACTAGCGGAGCAGTACTTC.

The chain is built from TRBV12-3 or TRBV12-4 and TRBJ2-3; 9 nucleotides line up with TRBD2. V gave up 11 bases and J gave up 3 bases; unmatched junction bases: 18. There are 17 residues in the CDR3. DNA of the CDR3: TGTGCCTTCTGTAGTCCTCCTTTAGCGGGAGCTACAGATACGCAGTATTTT. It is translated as CAFCSPPLAGATDTQYF.

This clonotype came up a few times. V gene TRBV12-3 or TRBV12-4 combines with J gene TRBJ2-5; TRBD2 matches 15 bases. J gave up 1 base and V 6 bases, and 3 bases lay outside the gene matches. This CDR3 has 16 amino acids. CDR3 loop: CASSRTSGGAQETQYF. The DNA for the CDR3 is TGTGCCAGCAGCAGGACTAGCGGGGGGGCCCAAGAGACCCAGTACTTC.

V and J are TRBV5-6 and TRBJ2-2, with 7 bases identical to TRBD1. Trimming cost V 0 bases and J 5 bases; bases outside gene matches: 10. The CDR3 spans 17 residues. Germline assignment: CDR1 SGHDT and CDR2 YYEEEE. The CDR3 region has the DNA TGTGCCAGCAGCTTGGAATCGGCACAGGGGCTTACCGGGGAGCTGTTTTTT. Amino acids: CASSLESAQGLTGELFF.

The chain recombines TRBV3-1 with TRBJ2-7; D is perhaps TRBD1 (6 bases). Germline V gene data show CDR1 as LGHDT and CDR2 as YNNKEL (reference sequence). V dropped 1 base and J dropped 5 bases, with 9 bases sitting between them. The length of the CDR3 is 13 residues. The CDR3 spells CASSQAGVHEQYF. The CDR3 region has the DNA TGTGCCAGCAGCCAAGCAGGGGTACACGAGCAGTACTTC.

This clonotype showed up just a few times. DNA for the CDR3: TGCAGTGCACATCATTTCGAGCAGTACTTC. It yields the protein CSAHHFEQYF. The chain recombines TRBV20-1 with TRBJ2-7; unclear D gene. Germline V gene data show CDR1 as DFQATT and CDR2 as SNEGSKA (reference sequence). V was trimmed by 6 bases and J by 6 bases, leaving 9 bases between them. The CDR3 totals 10 residues.

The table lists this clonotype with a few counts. CDR3 sequence: CASSLEGQHGYTF. CDR3 nucleotides: TGCGCCAGCAGCTTGGAGGGACAGCATGGCTACACCTTC. This chain connects TRBV5-1 to TRBJ1-2; 7 bases are a match to TRBD1. V gave up 0 bases and J gave up 6 bases; unmatched junction bases: 2. The germline gives CDR1 SGHRS, CDR2 YFSETQ. This CDR3 comprises 13 residues.

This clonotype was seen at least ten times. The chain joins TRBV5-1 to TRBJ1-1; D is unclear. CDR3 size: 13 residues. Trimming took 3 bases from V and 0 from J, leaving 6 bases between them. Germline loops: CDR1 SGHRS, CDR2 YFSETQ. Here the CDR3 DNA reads TGCGCCAGCAGCTACCAGTTGAACACTGAAGCTTTCTTT. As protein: CASSYQLNTEAFF.

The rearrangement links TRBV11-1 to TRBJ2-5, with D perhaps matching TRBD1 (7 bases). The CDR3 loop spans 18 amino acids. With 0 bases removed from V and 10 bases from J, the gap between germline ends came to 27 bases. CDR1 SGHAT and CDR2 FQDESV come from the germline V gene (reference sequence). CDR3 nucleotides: TGTGCCAGCAGCTTAGCGCGGGATGCCGGGACAGCCAGAGATGACCAGTACTTC. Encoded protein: CASSLARDAGTARDDQYF.

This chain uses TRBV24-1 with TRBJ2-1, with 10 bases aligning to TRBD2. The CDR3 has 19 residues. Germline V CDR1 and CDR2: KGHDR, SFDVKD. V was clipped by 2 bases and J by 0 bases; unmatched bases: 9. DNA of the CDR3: TGTGCCACCAGTGATTCACTAGCGGGGCAACCTCGCTCCTACAATGAGCAGTTCTTC. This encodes CATSDSLAGQPRSYNEQFF.

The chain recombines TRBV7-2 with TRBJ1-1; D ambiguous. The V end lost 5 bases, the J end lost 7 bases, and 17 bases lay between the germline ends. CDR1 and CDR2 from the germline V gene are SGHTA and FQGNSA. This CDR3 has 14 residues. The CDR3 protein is CASSPLGGFFEAFF. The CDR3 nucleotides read TGTGCCAGCAGCCCCTTGGGAGGGTTTTTTGAAGCTTTCTTT.

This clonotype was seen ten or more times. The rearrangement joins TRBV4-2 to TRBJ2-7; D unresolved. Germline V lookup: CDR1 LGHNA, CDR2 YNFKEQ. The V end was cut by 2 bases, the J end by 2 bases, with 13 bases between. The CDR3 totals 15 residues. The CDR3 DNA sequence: TGTGCCAGCAGCCAACTACAAGGTGGGGCCTACGAGCAGTACTTC. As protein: CASSQLQGGAYEQYF.

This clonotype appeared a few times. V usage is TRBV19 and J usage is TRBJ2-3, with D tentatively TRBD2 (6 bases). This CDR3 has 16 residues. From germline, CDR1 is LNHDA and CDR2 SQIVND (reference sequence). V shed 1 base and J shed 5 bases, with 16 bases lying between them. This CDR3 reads CASSIGVAGLLDTQYF. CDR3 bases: TGTGCCAGTAGTATAGGTGTTGCGGGGCTGTTAGATACGCAGTATTTT.

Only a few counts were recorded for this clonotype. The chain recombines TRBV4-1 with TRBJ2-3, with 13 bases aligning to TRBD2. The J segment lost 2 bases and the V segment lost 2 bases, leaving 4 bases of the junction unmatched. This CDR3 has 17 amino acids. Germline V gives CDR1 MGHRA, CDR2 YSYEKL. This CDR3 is CASSQSGTSGTTDTQYF. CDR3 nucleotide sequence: TGCGCCAGCAGCCAATCGGGGACTAGCGGGACCACAGATACGCAGTATTTT.

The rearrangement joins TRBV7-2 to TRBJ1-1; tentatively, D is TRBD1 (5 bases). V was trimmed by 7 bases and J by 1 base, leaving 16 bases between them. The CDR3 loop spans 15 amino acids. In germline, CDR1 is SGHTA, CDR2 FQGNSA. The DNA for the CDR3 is TGTGCCAGCAACCCGGGGGGGTACCCGAACACTGAAGCTTTCTTT. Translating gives CASNPGGYPNTEAFF.

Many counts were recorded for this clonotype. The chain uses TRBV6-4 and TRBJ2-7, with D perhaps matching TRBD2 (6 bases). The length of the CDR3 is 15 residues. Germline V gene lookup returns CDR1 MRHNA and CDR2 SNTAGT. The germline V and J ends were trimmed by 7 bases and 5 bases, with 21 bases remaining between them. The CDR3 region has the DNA TGTGCCAGCATTGTAGTTGGGCGGGGTTTCCACGAGCAGTACTTC. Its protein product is CASIVVGRGFHEQYF.

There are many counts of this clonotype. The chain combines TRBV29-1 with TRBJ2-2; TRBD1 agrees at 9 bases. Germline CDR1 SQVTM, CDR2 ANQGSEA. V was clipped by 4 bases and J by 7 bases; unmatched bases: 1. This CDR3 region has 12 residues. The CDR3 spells CSVGQGVGELFF. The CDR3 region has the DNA TGCAGCGTTGGACAGGGGGTCGGGGAGCTGTTTTTT.